A selection of T cell receptor beta chains follows, all from one sample in a study of T cells after yellow fever vaccination. Each CDR3 protein gets one entry after TCRdb re-called the 5' RACE reads with MiXCR. The sample shows some 340,000 distinct CDR3 sequences, about 10% of them seen only once. Sequencing was performed on CD4+ T cells sorted from PBMCs, taken 45 days after the yellow fever booster vaccination. All receptors derive from a young man who received the YFV17D yellow fever vaccine. Both conserved end residues are part of each CDR3. The order of the fields is D gene, clone size, J gene, V gene, CDR3 DNA, CDR3 protein. D genes are given only for firm matches. Clone size, where shown, is once, few, many, or a class for clones that have expanded.

>NA|NA|TRBJ2-1|TRBV7-9
TGTGCCAGCAGCAGGTCCCAGGCCTCCAATGAGCAGTTCTTC
CASSRSQASNEQFF
>NA|few|TRBJ2-2|TRBV5-1
TGCGCCAGCAGCCCTGCTGACGGGGGCCACGGGGAGCTGTTTTTT
CASSPADGGHGELFF
>NA|few|TRBJ2-3|TRBV7-3
TGTGCCAGCAGCTCCCGACCCGAGGATACGCAGTATTTT
CASSSRPEDTQYF
>NA|NA|TRBJ2-3|TRBV4-2
TGTGCCAGCAGCCAAGATCGGAGTAGCACAGATACGCAGTATTTT
CASSQDRSSTDTQYF
>NA|NA|TRBJ1-1|TRBV20-1
TGCAGTGCACCACCGGCCCACTACACTGAAGCTTTCTTT
CSAPPAHYTEAFF
>TRBD2|NA|TRBJ2-3|TRBV9
TGTGCCAGCAGCCCCAGGGTGGCGGGGGGGCCAACAGATACGCAGTATTTT
CASSPRVAGGPTDTQYF
>TRBD1|few|TRBJ2-5|TRBV29-1
TGCAGCGTGGGGACAGGGGATGCCCAGTACTTC
CSVGTGDAQYF
>TRBD2|few|TRBJ2-1|TRBV6-5
TGTGCCACCGGGGGACTAGCGGGGGGCTTCTACAATGAGCAGTTCTTC
CATGGLAGGFYNEQFF
>TRBD2|few|TRBJ2-2|TRBV19
TGTGCCAGTAGTATATTGGCGGGGGGCACCGGGGAGCTGTTTTTT
CASSILAGGTGELFF
>NA|few|TRBJ2-5|TRBV28
TGTGCCAGCAGTTTGGCCGATTGGGAGACCCAGTACTTC
CASSLADWETQYF
>TRBD1|few|TRBJ2-7|TRBV6-5
TGTGCCAGCAGCCGCAGCCAAATTACAGGGGACGAGCAGTACTTC
CASSRSQITGDEQYF
>TRBD1|NA|TRBJ1-5|TRBV12-3/TRBV12-4
TGTGCCAGCCTCACAGGAGGGGGCAGCCAGCCCCAGCATTTT
CASLTGGGSQPQHF
>NA|few|TRBJ2-3|TRBV7-2
TGTGCCAGCAGTTTAGGGTCTAGCGACACAGATACGCAGTATTTT
CASSLGSSDTDTQYF
>TRBD2|NA|TRBJ2-3|TRBV4-1
TGCGCCAGCAGCCAGGGGAGCGGGGCCCGTGTAGATACGCAGTATTTT
CASSQGSGARVDTQYF
>NA|NA|TRBJ2-5|TRBV20-1
TGCAGTGCTAGAGATCTCAGCGGCCAAGAGACCCAGTACTTC
CSARDLSGQETQYF
>NA|few|TRBJ2-2|TRBV6-1
TGTGCCAGCAGTGACTCCGGGGAGCTGTTTTTT
CASSDSGELFF
>TRBD1|few|TRBJ2-1|TRBV19
TGTGCCAATCACAGGGGCGAGCAGTTCTTC
CANHRGEQFF
>NA|NA|TRBJ2-4|TRBV7-3
TGTGCCAGCAGCCTAACGGCGGGCTTCGGAAACATTCAGTACTTC
CASSLTAGFGNIQYF
>TRBD1|NA|TRBJ2-5|TRBV6-6
TGTGCCAGCAAACCCGGGACAGTCGAGGAGACCCAGTACTTC
CASKPGTVEETQYF
>NA|NA|TRBJ1-1|TRBV28
TGTGCCAGCAGTTTACGGAGGGAAGCTTTCTTT
CASSLRREAFF
>NA|many|TRBJ2-2|TRBV7-2
TGTGCCAGCCCCTCCCCAGGGCGTCGGACCGGGGAGCTGTTTTTT
CASPSPGRRTGELFF
>TRBD1|many|TRBJ1-2|TRBV9
TGTGCCAGCAGCGAGGGACAGGCCTATGGCTACACCTTC
CASSEGQAYGYTF
>NA|NA|TRBJ1-5|TRBV25-1
TGTGCCAGCAGTGCAGGGCTTCGGCAGCCCCAGCATTTT
CASSAGLRQPQHF
>NA|NA|TRBJ2-5|TRBV6-5
TGTGCCAGCAGTTACTCATCCGGAGAAGAGACCCAGTACTTC
CASSYSSGEETQYF
>NA|NA|TRBJ2-5|TRBV5-1
TGCGCCAGCAGCGACCCGACTAGCCAAGAGACCCAGTACTTC
CASSDPTSQETQYF
>NA|many|TRBJ1-2|TRBV14
TGTGCCAGCAGCCACGGACCGACCTATGGCTACACCTTC
CASSHGPTYGYTF
>NA|few|TRBJ1-4|TRBV30
TGTGCCTGCAACAGACCGCCTCCCCCGAATGAAAAACTGTTTTTT
CACNRPPPPNEKLFF
>NA|few|TRBJ2-7|TRBV20-1
TGCAGTGCTGAGGGGGGGGCCGACCACTCCTACGAGCAGTACTTC
CSAEGGADHSYEQYF
>TRBD2|NA|TRBJ2-3|TRBV4-1
TGCGCCAGCAGCCAAGAGTCCCTAGCGGGGACAGATACGCAGTATTTT
CASSQESLAGTDTQYF
>TRBD1|many|TRBJ1-1|TRBV5-1
TGCGCCAGCAGCCAAGGACAGGCGAACACTGAAGCTTTCTTT
CASSQGQANTEAFF
>NA|few|TRBJ2-7|TRBV2
TGTGCCAGCGCTTACTACGAGCAGTACTTC
CASAYYEQYF
>NA|NA|TRBJ1-2|TRBV29-1
TGCAGCGTTGAAAGCTCGGGCTCTCAGGGGTACACCTTC
CSVESSGSQGYTF
>TRBD2|many|TRBJ2-6|TRBV12-3/TRBV12-4
TGTGCCAGCAACTTGGGAGGGTCTGGGGCCAACGTCCTGACTTTC
CASNLGGSGANVLTF
>NA|NA|TRBJ2-1|TRBV29-1
TGCAGCGTGACGGGGGGCCTCAGCTCCTACAATGAGCAGTTCTTC
CSVTGGLSSYNEQFF
>TRBD1|NA|TRBJ2-3|TRBV11-2
TGTGCCTCAGGGGGCATAGCAGATACGCAGTATTTT
CASGGIADTQYF
>TRBD2|few|TRBJ2-3|TRBV4-3
TGCGCCAGCAGCCAAGTTAGCGGGGGTTCAGATACGCAGTATTTT
CASSQVSGGSDTQYF
>NA|many|TRBJ1-3|TRBV6-5
TGTGCCAGCAGTCCAGGGGCGGGGAGCTCTGGAAACACCATATATTTT
CASSPGAGSSGNTIYF
>NA|NA|TRBJ1-4|TRBV7-6
TGTGCCAGCAGCTCCCCCCGGGATAAGGCGTTGGCTAATGAAAAACTGTTTTTT
CASSSPRDKALANEKLFF
>TRBD1|few|TRBJ2-3|TRBV4-1
TGCGCCAGCAGCCTTCGGGACAGGACGACCACAGATACGCAGTATTTT
CASSLRDRTTTDTQYF
>TRBD1|NA|TRBJ1-4|TRBV29-1
TGCAGCGTTGAACAAAACAGGGGTCGAACTAATGAAAAACTGTTTTTT
CSVEQNRGRTNEKLFF
>NA|NA|TRBJ1-2|TRBV7-2
TGTGCCAGCACCTTCCAGGTGGCAGACTATGGCTACACCTTC
CASTFQVADYGYTF
>TRBD2|few|TRBJ2-3|TRBV7-7
TGTGCTAGCAGCCTCCTAGCGGGGGGGCCCTCAGATACGCAGTATTTT
CASSLLAGGPSDTQYF
>NA|NA|TRBJ1-3|TRBV20-1
TGCAGTGCTAGAGATCGCCGCTCTGGAAACACCATATATTTT
CSARDRRSGNTIYF
>NA|NA|TRBJ1-4|TRBV7-9
TGTGCCAGCAGCTTAGTAGGGGAGGAAGAAAAACTGTTTTTT
CASSLVGEEEKLFF
>NA|few|TRBJ2-1|TRBV7-6
TGTGCCAGCAGCCCGACTAGGACGCATGAGCAGTTCTTC
CASSPTRTHEQFF
>NA|many|TRBJ2-5|TRBV10-3
TGTGCCATCAGTGAGTCGGGGGAGACCCAGTACTTC
CAISESGETQYF
>NA|few|TRBJ2-1|TRBV24-1
TGTGCCACCAGTGATTTCCCCCCAACTACCCAGAACAATGAGCAGTTCTTC
CATSDFPPTTQNNEQFF
>TRBD1|few|TRBJ1-3|TRBV4-3
TGCGCCAGCAGCAAGGGACAGGGAAATGGAAACACCATATATTTT
CASSKGQGNGNTIYF
>NA|few|TRBJ1-2|TRBV28
TGTGCCAGTCAAGCGTACAGGCTTGGCTACACCTTC
CASQAYRLGYTF
>TRBD1|NA|TRBJ1-1|TRBV9
TGTGCCAGCAGCGGATCAGGGGGGACGAGCACTGAAGCTTTCTTT
CASSGSGGTSTEAFF
>NA|few|TRBJ1-1|TRBV11-2
TGTGCCAGCAGAACCGCTGGGGGGAATGAAGCTTTCTTT
CASRTAGGNEAFF
>NA|few|TRBJ1-3|TRBV6-5
TGTGCCAGCAGTTATAGGGGGGCGCGGAATGGAAACACCATATATTTT
CASSYRGARNGNTIYF
>NA|few|TRBJ2-2|TRBV5-1
TGCGCCAGCAGCTTTACCACTACGAACACCGGGGAGCTGTTTTTT
CASSFTTTNTGELFF
>TRBD1|many|TRBJ1-5|TRBV5-1
TGCGCCAGCAGCCCTACGACAGGGAACGGGCCCCAGCATTTT
CASSPTTGNGPQHF
>NA|NA|TRBJ2-3|TRBV18
TGTGCCAGCTCACCACCCCCGGGTTCAGATACGCAGTATTTT
CASSPPPGSDTQYF
>NA|many|TRBJ1-1|TRBV9
TGTGCCAGCAGCGGAGGGAACACTGAAGCTTTCTTT
CASSGGNTEAFF
>NA|NA|TRBJ2-3|TRBV7-9
TGTGCCAGCAGCTCGGGTTCGGGGGGCCGATCAGATACGCAGTATTTT
CASSSGSGGRSDTQYF
>NA|NA|TRBJ1-6|TRBV10-1
TGCGCCAGCAGTGAAGGGGATTCACCCCTCCACTTT
CASSEGDSPLHF
>TRBD1|NA|TRBJ1-4|TRBV7-8
TGTGCCAGCAGCTTAGGGCCGAGGGGGCGGCGGAATGAAAAACTGTTTTTT
CASSLGPRGRRNEKLFF
>NA|few|TRBJ2-5|TRBV13
TGTGCCAGCAGCCCGCAGGATCAAGAGACCCAGTACTTC
CASSPQDQETQYF